This TCR beta chain was sequenced in a study of blood T cell repertoires in COVID-19 (TCRdb year 2020). About the full investigation: Collaborator samples came from the United States, Italy and Spain and covered acute and convalescent phases of COVID-19. Samples were obtained from the ongoing ImmuneRACE study (first 160 participants) and from 1,200 or so subjects provided by 6 global collaborators. The prospective study material was composed of cDNA or gDNA derived from T cells, B-cell-depleted T cells, or PBMCs. The repertoires were released in a freely available public database intended as a resource for research on the immune response to SARS-CoV-2. The dataset comprised deeply sampled blood TCRbeta repertoires from subjects exposed to, actively infected with, or recovered from COVID-19. Where available, HLA class I and class II types were taken from metadata supplied by the sample provider and were not determined by assay-based typing. A de-identified subject ID, COVID-19 status, age in years and sex were almost always included in the sample metadata. The paper as a whole reports these results and caveats: The quantity of clinical and demographic metadata differed by source and by participant and was supplied without curation.

Participants in the prospective study were enrolled through a virtual design, were aged roughly 18 to 100 years, and lived in approximately 24 United States geographic areas. Cohort assignment in the prospective study relied on participant-reported clinical history from a screening survey and a study questionnaire. For ImmuneRACE Cohort 3, a participant was defined as recovered based on two consecutive negative NP/OP PCR tests, clearance by a healthcare professional, or resolution of symptoms. Each participant in the prospective study had whole blood, serum and a nasopharyngeal or oropharyngeal swab collected by mobile phlebotomists. Participants in the prospective study had the option to provide additional blood draws and questionnaires over a roughly 2-month period. Blood samples from the prospective study were shipped frozen or at room temperature prior to DNA extraction. From V the trimming removes 6 bases and from J it removes 2 bases, while the gene matches leave 6 bases of the junction unaccounted for. Including cysteine and phenylalanine, the CDR3 has 16 amino acids. The only DNA kept is the CDR3, 48 bases in frame from the first base. CDR1 and CDR2, looked up from the germline V gene, are LGHNA and YSLEER.

The immunoSEQ Assay, a bias-controlled multiplex PCR, was used to amplify TCRbeta CDR3 regions from genomic DNA. In the original analysis: Within the assay, amplification of reference gene primers was used to estimate how many nucleated cells each sample contained. To quantify the absolute abundance of each unique TCRbeta CDR3 rearrangement, sequence reads were collapsed and filtered. For each sample, productive Simpson clonality was calculated as the square root of Simpson's diversity index across productive rearrangements. Here the immuneACCESS table is served through TCRdb, limited to in-frame sequences with V and J called. Missing clones are a known gap in these copies; in checked studies unresolved V genes cover under half, and the rest lacks a known reason. V, J and clone size derive from that table, while D and trimming were established from the DNA sequence. The table for this sample lists about 380,000 clones; 70% to 90% of them were counted only once. The biggest ten clones account for under 1.5% of the sample.

Note on this clone: No antigen is known for it. The record has no base qualities; no much larger clone is one base away.

This receptor chain uses TRBV4-3 and TRBJ2-3; TRBD2 agrees with 12 junctional bases. Source material: PBMCs or T cells enriched from blood (not recorded which). The receptor comes from a man between 25 and 39 years old who had recovered from COVID-19. The DNA reads as follows: TGCGCCAGCAGTCCCCGGACTAGCGGGACCACAGATACGCAGTATTTT. The encoded protein is CASSPRTSGTTDTQYF.